Listed below are T cell receptor beta chains from one sample, sequenced in a study of OX40 agonist ivuxolimab in advanced cancers. TCRdb's copy holds only in-frame clones and misses some; the assay was immunoSEQ multiplex PCR. This table holds tens of thousands of clones, approximately 79% found once. This specimen was CD4+ or CD8+ T cells sorted from blood, taken in a trial of the OX40 agonist ivuxolimab. Every receptor here comes from an adult with an advanced solid tumor such as melanoma, head and neck, liver or kidney cancer. Both conserved end residues are part of each CDR3. Each record gives: V gene, D gene, J gene, clone size, CDR3 DNA, CDR3 protein. D genes are given only for firm matches. Rows may omit the clone size; those that give it use once, few, many or a size class.

v_call: TRBV29-1
d_call: .
j_call: TRBJ1-6
clone_size: .
cdr3_nt: TGCAGCGTAACACAGGGATCCTATAATTCACCCCTCCACTTT
cdr3_aa: CSVTQGSYNSPLHF

v_call: TRBV7-2
d_call: .
j_call: TRBJ1-2
clone_size: .
cdr3_nt: TGTGCCAGCAGCTTAAAAGTCTATGGCTACACCTTC
cdr3_aa: CASSLKVYGYTF

v_call: TRBV5-1
d_call: TRBD1
j_call: TRBJ2-1
clone_size: once
cdr3_nt: TGCGCCAGCAGCTTGGGGGACAGGTACAATGAGCAGTTCTTC
cdr3_aa: CASSLGDRYNEQFF

v_call: TRBV5-1
d_call: .
j_call: TRBJ2-3
clone_size: once
cdr3_nt: TGCGCCAGCAGCTTGGGCCCCATGGAGAGGAGTACGCAGTATTTT
cdr3_aa: CASSLGPMERSTQYF

v_call: TRBV7-9
d_call: .
j_call: TRBJ1-2
clone_size: few
cdr3_nt: TGTGCCAGCAGCTCGGGAGGGGTAGGGTCGGGCTACACCTTC
cdr3_aa: CASSSGGVGSGYTF

v_call: TRBV5-1
d_call: .
j_call: TRBJ2-3
clone_size: .
cdr3_nt: TGCGCCAGCAGCTTGAAGCTTAAGTCAACAGATACGCAGTATTTT
cdr3_aa: CASSLKLKSTDTQYF

v_call: TRBV7-2
d_call: .
j_call: TRBJ2-7
clone_size: once
cdr3_nt: TGTGCCAGCAGCCTCAGGGACGAGCAGTACTTC
cdr3_aa: CASSLRDEQYF

v_call: TRBV7-6
d_call: .
j_call: TRBJ2-2
clone_size: .
cdr3_nt: TGTGCCAGCAGCCCTAACTCCGCCGGCACCGGGGAGCTGTTTTTT
cdr3_aa: CASSPNSAGTGELFF

v_call: TRBV29-1
d_call: .
j_call: TRBJ1-1
clone_size: .
cdr3_nt: TGCAGCGTTCTCCAGCGGGGGCAGAACACTGAAGCTTTCTTT
cdr3_aa: CSVLQRGQNTEAFF

v_call: TRBV27
d_call: .
j_call: TRBJ2-1
clone_size: .
cdr3_nt: TGTGCCAGCAGTTCCCTCCAACCCACCACTCTATTCGTGGATGAGCAGTTCTTC
cdr3_aa: CASSSLQPTTLFVDEQFF

v_call: TRBV11-2
d_call: TRBD1
j_call: TRBJ2-7
clone_size: .
cdr3_nt: TGTGCCAGCAGCTTGGACAGGGCGGCCTACGAGCAGTACTTC
cdr3_aa: CASSLDRAAYEQYF

v_call: TRBV4-1
d_call: TRBD2
j_call: TRBJ2-7
clone_size: .
cdr3_nt: TGCGCCAGCAGCCAAGTATCTCTGGTCGCGGGAGGGTCCTACGAGCAGTACTTC
cdr3_aa: CASSQVSLVAGGSYEQYF

v_call: TRBV7-6
d_call: TRBD2
j_call: TRBJ2-4
clone_size: .
cdr3_nt: TGTGCCAGCAGCCCCCTCGGGACTAGCGGACTCAAAAACATTCAGTACTTC
cdr3_aa: CASSPLGTSGLKNIQYF

v_call: TRBV2
d_call: .
j_call: TRBJ1-5
clone_size: .
cdr3_nt: TGTGCCAGCAGTGAAGACGAAAGCAATCAGCCCCAGCATTTT
cdr3_aa: CASSEDESNQPQHF

v_call: TRBV7-9
d_call: TRBD2
j_call: TRBJ2-7
clone_size: .
cdr3_nt: TGTGCCAGCAGCTCACCGGGACTAGCGTTAACCTACGAGCAGTACTTC
cdr3_aa: CASSSPGLALTYEQYF

v_call: TRBV4-2
d_call: .
j_call: TRBJ2-5
clone_size: .
cdr3_nt: TGTGCCAGCAGCCTAAACCCAAGGACTGACCAAGAGACCCAGTACTTC
cdr3_aa: CASSLNPRTDQETQYF

v_call: TRBV27
d_call: TRBD1
j_call: TRBJ2-1
clone_size: .
cdr3_nt: TGTGCCAGCAGTCCGCTGGGGGACAGGATCTTGGATGAGCAGTTCTTC
cdr3_aa: CASSPLGDRILDEQFF

v_call: TRBV5-1
d_call: .
j_call: TRBJ1-1
clone_size: once
cdr3_nt: TGCGCCAGCAGCTTACAGGGTTTACGAGTCTTGAACACTGAAGCTTTCTTT
cdr3_aa: CASSLQGLRVLNTEAFF

v_call: TRBV11-2
d_call: TRBD1
j_call: TRBJ2-3
clone_size: .
cdr3_nt: TGTGCCAGCAGCTCCGGACAGGGAAGCACAGATACGCAGTATTTT
cdr3_aa: CASSSGQGSTDTQYF

v_call: TRBV5-5
d_call: .
j_call: TRBJ1-1
clone_size: .
cdr3_nt: TGTGCCAGCAGTCCTGACAGTAACACTGAAGCTTTCTTT
cdr3_aa: CASSPDSNTEAFF

v_call: TRBV2
d_call: .
j_call: TRBJ1-5
clone_size: .
cdr3_nt: TGTGCCAGCAGTGACAGGTTGAGGACTGGCAATCAGCCCCAGCATTTT
cdr3_aa: CASSDRLRTGNQPQHF

v_call: TRBV29-1
d_call: .
j_call: TRBJ1-1
clone_size: few
cdr3_nt: TGCAGCGTTGCGTCTTGGACCTCCACTGAAGCTTTCTTT
cdr3_aa: CSVASWTSTEAFF

v_call: TRBV12-5
d_call: .
j_call: TRBJ1-5
clone_size: .
cdr3_nt: TGTGCTAGTGGTTTGACGGGCTGGGATCAGCCCCAGCATTTT
cdr3_aa: CASGLTGWDQPQHF

v_call: TRBV7-8
d_call: .
j_call: TRBJ2-1
clone_size: .
cdr3_nt: TGTGCCAGCAGCTTAAGCTTGCCAGGGGAGCAGTTCTTC
cdr3_aa: CASSLSLPGEQFF

v_call: TRBV27
d_call: .
j_call: TRBJ2-2
clone_size: .
cdr3_nt: TGTGCCAGCAGCCCCGACAGAGTCACCGGGGAGCTGTTTTTT
cdr3_aa: CASSPDRVTGELFF

v_call: TRBV9
d_call: .
j_call: TRBJ2-2
clone_size: medium-sized
cdr3_nt: TGTGCCAGCAGCTCCCTGACTAGGCGCACCGGGGAGCTGTTTTTT
cdr3_aa: CASSSLTRRTGELFF

v_call: TRBV18
d_call: TRBD2
j_call: TRBJ2-7
clone_size: .
cdr3_nt: TGTGCCAGCTCACCCCCTAGCGGGATTGACGAGCAGTACTTC
cdr3_aa: CASSPPSGIDEQYF